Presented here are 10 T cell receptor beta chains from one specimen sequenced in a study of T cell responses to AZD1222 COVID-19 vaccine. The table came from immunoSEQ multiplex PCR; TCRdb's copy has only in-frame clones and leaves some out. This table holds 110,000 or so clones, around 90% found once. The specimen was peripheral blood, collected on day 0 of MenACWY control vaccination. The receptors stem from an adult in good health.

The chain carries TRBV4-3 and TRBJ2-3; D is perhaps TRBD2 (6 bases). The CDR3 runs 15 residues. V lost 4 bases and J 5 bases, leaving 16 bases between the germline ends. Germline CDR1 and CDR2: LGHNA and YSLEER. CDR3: CASSLYVTSGDTQYF. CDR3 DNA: TGCGCCAGCAGCCTATACGTGACTAGTGGAGATACGCAGTATTTT.

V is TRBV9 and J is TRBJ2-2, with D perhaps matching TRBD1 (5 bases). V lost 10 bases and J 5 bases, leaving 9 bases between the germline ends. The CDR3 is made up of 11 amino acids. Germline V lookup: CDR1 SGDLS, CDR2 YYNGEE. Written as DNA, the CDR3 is TGTGCCGGGGCAGCTACCGGGGAGCTGTTTTTT. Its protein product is CAGAATGELFF.

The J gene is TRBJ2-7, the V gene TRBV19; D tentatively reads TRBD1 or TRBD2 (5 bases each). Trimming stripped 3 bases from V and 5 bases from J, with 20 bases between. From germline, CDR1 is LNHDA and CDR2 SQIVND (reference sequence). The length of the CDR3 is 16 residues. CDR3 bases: TGTGCCAGTAGTATGATAGGGGACCCCAAAGGCGACGAGCAGTACTTC. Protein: CASSMIGDPKGDEQYF. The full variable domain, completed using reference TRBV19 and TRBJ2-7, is DGGITQSPKYLFRKEGQNVTLSCEQNLNHDAMYWYRQDPGQGLRLIYYSQIVNDFQKGDIAEGYSVSREKKESFPLTVTSAQKNPTAFYLCASSMIGDPKGDEQYFGPGTRLTVT.

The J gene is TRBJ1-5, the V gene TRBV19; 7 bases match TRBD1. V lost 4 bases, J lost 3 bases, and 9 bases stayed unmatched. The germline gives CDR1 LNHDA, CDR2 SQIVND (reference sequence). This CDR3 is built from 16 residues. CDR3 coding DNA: TGTGCCAGTAGTACCCGACAGGGTTATCCCAATCAGCCCCAGCATTTT. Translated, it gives CASSTRQGYPNQPQHF.

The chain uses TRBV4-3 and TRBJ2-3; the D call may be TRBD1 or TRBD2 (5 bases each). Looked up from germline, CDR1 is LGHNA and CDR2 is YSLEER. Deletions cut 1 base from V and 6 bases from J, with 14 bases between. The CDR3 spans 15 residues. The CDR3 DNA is TGCGCCAGCAGCCAAGGTTTCACGGGGCGGGATACGCAGTATTTT. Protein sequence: CASSQGFTGRDTQYF.

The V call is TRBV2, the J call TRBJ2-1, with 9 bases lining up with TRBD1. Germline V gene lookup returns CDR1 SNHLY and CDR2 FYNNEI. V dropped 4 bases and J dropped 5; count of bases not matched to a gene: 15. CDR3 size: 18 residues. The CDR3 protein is CASSVPGQGGRLHNEQFF. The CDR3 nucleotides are TGTGCCAGCAGTGTCCCGGGACAGGGAGGGAGGCTCCACAATGAGCAGTTCTTC.

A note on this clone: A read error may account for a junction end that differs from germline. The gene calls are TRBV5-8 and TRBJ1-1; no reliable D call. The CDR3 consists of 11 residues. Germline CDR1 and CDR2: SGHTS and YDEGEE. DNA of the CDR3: TGTGCCAGCAGCTTGAATACTGAAGCTTTCTTT. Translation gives CASSLNTEAFF.

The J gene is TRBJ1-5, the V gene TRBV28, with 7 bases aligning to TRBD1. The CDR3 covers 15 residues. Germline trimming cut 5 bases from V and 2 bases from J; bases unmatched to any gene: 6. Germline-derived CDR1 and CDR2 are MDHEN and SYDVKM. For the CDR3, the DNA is TGTGCCAGCAGTCCCCCCACAGGGGGCAATCAGCCCCAGCATTTT. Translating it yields CASSPPTGGNQPQHF. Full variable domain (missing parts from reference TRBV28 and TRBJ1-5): DVKVTQSSRYLVKRTGEKVFLECVQDMDHENMFWYRQDPGLGLRLIYFSYDVKMKEKGDIPEGYSVSREKKERFSLILESASTNQTSMYLCASSPPTGGNQPQHFGDGTRLSIL.

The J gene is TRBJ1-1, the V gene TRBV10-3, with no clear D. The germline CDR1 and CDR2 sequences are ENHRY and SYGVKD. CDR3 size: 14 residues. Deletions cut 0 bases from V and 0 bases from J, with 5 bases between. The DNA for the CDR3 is TGTGCCATCAGTGAGTCTCGAATGAACACTGAAGCTTTCTTT. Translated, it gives CAISESRMNTEAFF.

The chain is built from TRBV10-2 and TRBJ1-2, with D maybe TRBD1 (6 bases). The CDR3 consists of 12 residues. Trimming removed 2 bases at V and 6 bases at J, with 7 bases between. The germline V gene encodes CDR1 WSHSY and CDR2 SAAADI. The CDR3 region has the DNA TGCGCCAGCAGTGAGAGACAGGATGGCTACACCTTC. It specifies CASSERQDGYTF.